Described below is a single TCR beta chain sequence and its context. Antigen unknown. The entry originates in a study of T cell responses to AZD1222 COVID-19 vaccine. The protocol was immunoSEQ multiplex PCR, while the TCRdb copy is restricted to in-frame clones and leaves out a portion. The data contain 110,000 to 150,000 clones, over 85% of them singletons. Study-wide results and caveats: Two doses of AZD1222 preceded a rise in Spike-specific TCR breadth and depth. At study baseline, merely five or six AZD1222 recipients were seropositive. Reports say nearly half of spike-specific TCRs go after unmutated variant regions.

J gave up 3 bases and V 6 bases, and 8 bases lay outside the gene matches. The CDR3 covers 14 residues. Germline V lookup: CDR1 SNHLY, CDR2 FYNNEI. The sequence derives from an adult in good health. Sequencing was performed on peripheral blood, taken on day 0 of AZD1222 vaccination. The V gene is TRBV2, the J gene TRBJ2-7; 7 bases are shared with TRBD1. CDR3 residues: CASRLTGTYYEQYF. The CDR3 DNA reads TGTGCCAGCAGATTGACAGGGACCTACTACGAGCAGTACTTC. The variable domain in full, completed from reference TRBV2 and TRBJ2-7, reads EPEVTQTPSHQVTQMGQEVILRCVPISNHLYFYWYRQILGQKVEFLVSFYNNEISEKSEIFDDQFSVERPDGSNFTLKIRSTKLEDSAMYFCASRLTGTYYEQYFGPGTRLTVT.